Listed below are T cell receptor beta chains from one sample, sequenced in a study of cytomegalovirus exposure and HLA in healthy donors. Assay: immunoSEQ multiplex PCR; the TCRdb copy retains only in-frame clones and omits some. The sample lists about 200,000 clones, 75% to 90% occurring once. Material: PBMCs. The receptors here all came from a woman between 45 and 65 years old in good health and CMV-seropositive. Both conserved end residues are part of each CDR3. D genes are given only for firm matches. Clone size is stated in some rows and not others, as once, few, many or a class when expanded.

DNA: TGTGCCAGCAGTTTAGGCGGACAGGGCCACGAGCAGTACTTC
CDR3: CASSLGGQGHEQYF
J: TRBJ2-7
size: -
V: TRBV28
D: TRBD1

DNA: TGTGCCATCAGTGATCTTGAGCCTGGCGAGCAGTACTTC
CDR3: CAISDLEPGEQYF
J: TRBJ2-7
size: -
V: TRBV10-3
D: -

DNA: TGTGCCAGTAGTTTCGGGGGGGGCGATCAGCCCCAGCATTTT
CDR3: CASSFGGGDQPQHF
J: TRBJ1-5
size: -
V: TRBV19
D: -

DNA: TGTGCCAGTAGTGTAAGCGGGAGCTCCTACAATGAGCAGTTCTTC
CDR3: CASSVSGSSYNEQFF
J: TRBJ2-1
size: -
V: TRBV19
D: TRBD2

DNA: TGTGCCAGCAACGTGGGCTCCTACTCTGGAAACACCATATATTTT
CDR3: CASNVGSYSGNTIYF
J: TRBJ1-3
size: -
V: TRBV28
D: -

DNA: TGTGCCAGCAGCTTAGCTCCTAGCGGGAGTTGGAACTTC
CDR3: CASSLAPSGSWNF
J: TRBJ2-7
size: -
V: TRBV7-9
D: TRBD2

DNA: TGTTCCAGCAGCTTAGCGGTAGCGGGAGACCACAATGAGCAGTTCTTC
CDR3: CSSSLAVAGDHNEQFF
J: TRBJ2-1
size: few
V: TRBV7-9
D: TRBD2

DNA: TGTGCCAGCAGCTTCGCGGGACGTGGTTCCACTGAAGCTTTCTTT
CDR3: CASSFAGRGSTEAFF
J: TRBJ1-1
size: few
V: TRBV7-9
D: -

DNA: TGTGCCTGGAGCGCGACAGGGGGGACTGAAGCTTTCTTT
CDR3: CAWSATGGTEAFF
J: TRBJ1-1
size: -
V: TRBV30
D: TRBD1

DNA: TGTGCCAGCAGCCTTGGCCGGGGGGAGCAGTACTTC
CDR3: CASSLGRGEQYF
J: TRBJ2-7
size: -
V: TRBV11-2
D: -

DNA: TGTGCCAGCATCCTGGGACAGGGGGTAGGAGAGACCCAGTACTTC
CDR3: CASILGQGVGETQYF
J: TRBJ2-5
size: -
V: TRBV27
D: TRBD1

DNA: TGTGCCAGTAGTACCCGGCAGGGGGCTACCTACGAGCAGTACTTC
CDR3: CASSTRQGATYEQYF
J: TRBJ2-7
size: -
V: TRBV19
D: TRBD1

DNA: TGTGCCAGCAGTGATACAGGGGGGGCTTACAATGAGCAGTTCTTC
CDR3: CASSDTGGAYNEQFF
J: TRBJ2-1
size: -
V: TRBV25-1
D: -

DNA: TGCGCCAGCAGCCAAGCTCAGAGCACAGATACGCAGTATTTT
CDR3: CASSQAQSTDTQYF
J: TRBJ2-3
size: once
V: TRBV4-3
D: -

DNA: TGTGCCAGCAGTGACGACAGGGACAATGAGCAGTTCTTC
CDR3: CASSDDRDNEQFF
J: TRBJ2-1
size: -
V: TRBV2
D: TRBD1

DNA: TGTGCCAGCGACTCTGTAGGACTAGCGGGGGGAGCAGATACGCAGTATTTT
CDR3: CASDSVGLAGGADTQYF
J: TRBJ2-3
size: -
V: TRBV2
D: TRBD2

DNA: TGTGCCACCGCCGCGGGGGTGAACACTGAAGCTTTCTTT
CDR3: CATAAGVNTEAFF
J: TRBJ1-1
size: -
V: TRBV7-2
D: -

DNA: TGTGCCAGCAGTTTAGTCCCACTAGCGGCCAATGAGCAGTTCTTC
CDR3: CASSLVPLAANEQFF
J: TRBJ2-1
size: -
V: TRBV27
D: TRBD2

DNA: TGTGCCAGCACTTACAGGGGCGAGGGAGAGCAGTACTTC
CDR3: CASTYRGEGEQYF
J: TRBJ2-7
size: -
V: TRBV2
D: TRBD1

DNA: TGTGCCAGCAAATTTGCAGGGATGAATTCACCCCTCCACTTT
CDR3: CASKFAGMNSPLHF
J: TRBJ1-6
size: -
V: TRBV6-1
D: -

DNA: TGTGCCAGCAGTTTATCAGGGGGTCAACGGCCCCAGCATTTT
CDR3: CASSLSGGQRPQHF
J: TRBJ1-5
size: -
V: TRBV28
D: TRBD1

DNA: TGTGCCAGCAGTGATACTCGGGGGGGCCTCTATGGCTACACCTTC
CDR3: CASSDTRGGLYGYTF
J: TRBJ1-2
size: -
V: TRBV6-1
D: -

DNA: TGTGCCAGCAGCTCCGAGCCGAACACTGAAGCTTTCTTT
CDR3: CASSSEPNTEAFF
J: TRBJ1-1
size: -
V: TRBV7-3
D: -

DNA: TGTGCCAGTAGTGTCAGGGACGAGCAGTACTTC
CDR3: CASSVRDEQYF
J: TRBJ2-7
size: -
V: TRBV19
D: -

DNA: TGTGCCAGCAGTGAAGTTGCGAGTTTTGGGGCGCCCCTCCACTTT
CDR3: CASSEVASFGAPLHF
J: TRBJ1-6
size: -
V: TRBV6-1
D: -

DNA: TGTGCCAGCAGTTTTGGGGGCCCCAGGGACACTGAAGCTTTCTTT
CDR3: CASSFGGPRDTEAFF
J: TRBJ1-1
size: few
V: TRBV27
D: -

DNA: TGTGCCAGCTCACCACAGACAGGGGGAACCGGGGAGCTGTTTTTT
CDR3: CASSPQTGGTGELFF
J: TRBJ2-2
size: -
V: TRBV18
D: TRBD1

DNA: TGTGCCACCAGCAGTTCCGACCGGGGACAGGAAGCTTTCTTT
CDR3: CATSSSDRGQEAFF
J: TRBJ1-1
size: -
V: TRBV15
D: TRBD1

DNA: TGTGCCAGCACCTCAGGGGTAGGGAGTCAGCCCCAGCATTTT
CDR3: CASTSGVGSQPQHF
J: TRBJ1-5
size: -
V: TRBV28
D: -

DNA: TGTGCCAGCTCATCCCGAAACAGGGTTTTCACCGGGGAGCTGTTTTTT
CDR3: CASSSRNRVFTGELFF
J: TRBJ2-2
size: few
V: TRBV18
D: -

DNA: TGTGCCAGCAGCGTAGGTGGGGGACTCACGCCTGGGGCCAACGTCCTGACTTTC
CDR3: CASSVGGGLTPGANVLTF
J: TRBJ2-6
size: -
V: TRBV9
D: -

DNA: TGTGCCAGCACCCGGGGAACTAATGAAAAACTGTTTTTT
CDR3: CASTRGTNEKLFF
J: TRBJ1-4
size: few
V: TRBV28
D: -

DNA: TGTGCCAGTAGTATATATAGCGGGGGGGCAGGAACCAATGAGCAGTTCTTC
CDR3: CASSIYSGGAGTNEQFF
J: TRBJ2-1
size: -
V: TRBV19
D: TRBD2

DNA: TGTGCCAGCAGCCGCCGGCTAGCTCCCGGTAACAATGAGCAGTTCTTC
CDR3: CASSRRLAPGNNEQFF
J: TRBJ2-1
size: -
V: TRBV12-1
D: -

DNA: TGTGCCAGCAGTTTACAACCTAACAATGAGCAGTTCTTC
CDR3: CASSLQPNNEQFF
J: TRBJ2-1
size: -
V: TRBV27
D: -

DNA: TGTGCCAGCAGACCGGGACAGTCCTACGAGCAGTACTTC
CDR3: CASRPGQSYEQYF
J: TRBJ2-7
size: -
V: TRBV27
D: TRBD1

DNA: TGTGCCAGCAGCGGGACTAGCGGGACCGGGGAGCTGTTTTTT
CDR3: CASSGTSGTGELFF
J: TRBJ2-2
size: -
V: TRBV9
D: TRBD2

DNA: TGTGCCAGCAGCTTGATGGACAGTCAAGAGACCCAGTACTTC
CDR3: CASSLMDSQETQYF
J: TRBJ2-5
size: -
V: TRBV5-4
D: -

DNA: TGTGCCAGCAAGATCCGGGACAGGGTTTTTGAAGCTTTCTTT
CDR3: CASKIRDRVFEAFF
J: TRBJ1-1
size: -
V: TRBV6-5
D: TRBD1

DNA: TGTGCCAGCAGCTTAAACGCAGGGGGCGCGGGAACTGAAGCTTTCTTT
CDR3: CASSLNAGGAGTEAFF
J: TRBJ1-1
size: -
V: TRBV7-9
D: TRBD1

DNA: TGTGCCAGCAGCTTGTGGCATAATGAAAAACTGTTTTTT
CDR3: CASSLWHNEKLFF
J: TRBJ1-4
size: -
V: TRBV5-6
D: -

DNA: TGTTCCAGCAGCTCCCGACTAGCTCCCAACGAGCAGTACTTC
CDR3: CSSSSRLAPNEQYF
J: TRBJ2-7
size: -
V: TRBV7-9
D: TRBD2

DNA: TGTGCCAGCAGTAGGCACAGTCAGTTGAGCTCTGGAAACACCATATATTTT
CDR3: CASSRHSQLSSGNTIYF
J: TRBJ1-3
size: -
V: TRBV27
D: -

DNA: TGTGCCAGCAGCCGACGGGGGGATGAGCAGTTCTTC
CDR3: CASSRRGDEQFF
J: TRBJ2-1
size: -
V: TRBV7-6
D: TRBD2

DNA: TGTTCCAGCAGCTGGGACCGGGGGGGATACTACGAGCAGTACTTC
CDR3: CSSSWDRGGYYEQYF
J: TRBJ2-7
size: few
V: TRBV7-9
D: TRBD2

DNA: TGTGCCAGCAGCTTAGGAGCTCAGGGGTACTACGAGCAGTACTTC
CDR3: CASSLGAQGYYEQYF
J: TRBJ2-7
size: few
V: TRBV7-2
D: -

DNA: TGCGCCAGCAGCCAAGAACGTCAGGGGGTAGTCGAGCAGTACTTC
CDR3: CASSQERQGVVEQYF
J: TRBJ2-7
size: few
V: TRBV4-1
D: TRBD1

DNA: TGTGCCAGCAGCCTAACAGGGAAGACTGAAGCTTTCTTT
CDR3: CASSLTGKTEAFF
J: TRBJ1-1
size: -
V: TRBV6-5
D: -

DNA: TGTGCCAGCTCACCAGGGGACAGGGGGTTTTCCTACGAGCAGTACTTC
CDR3: CASSPGDRGFSYEQYF
J: TRBJ2-7
size: -
V: TRBV18
D: TRBD1

DNA: TGTGCCACCACCCGGACTAGCGGGGTCAATGAGCAGTTCTTC
CDR3: CATTRTSGVNEQFF
J: TRBJ2-1
size: -
V: TRBV6-5
D: TRBD2

DNA: TGTGCCACCATGACAACGGGACAGTCTAATGAAAAACTGTTTTTT
CDR3: CATMTTGQSNEKLFF
J: TRBJ1-4
size: -
V: TRBV15
D: TRBD1

DNA: TGTGCCAGCTCACCATTTAAGGGGATGAACACTGAAGCTTTCTTT
CDR3: CASSPFKGMNTEAFF
J: TRBJ1-1
size: -
V: TRBV18
D: -

DNA: TGTGCCAGTAGTATAGCCCTGACAGAATCGGAGACCCAGTACTTC
CDR3: CASSIALTESETQYF
J: TRBJ2-5
size: -
V: TRBV19
D: -

DNA: TGCGCCAGCAGCCCCGAGAGAGAGACCCAGTACTTC
CDR3: CASSPERETQYF
J: TRBJ2-5
size: -
V: TRBV5-1
D: -